These 30 T cell receptor beta chains were sequenced from one sample in a study of T cell repertoires in cytomegalovirus infection. TCRdb called the reads again in MiXCR, with one record for every CDR3 protein. The sample has more than 150,000 distinct CDR3 sequences; roughly 18% are singletons. What was sequenced was CD8+ T cells from PBMCs. Every receptor here comes from a human donor in good health (CMV status not recorded). Some clones in this sample may be carry-over from other donors' samples.

Regarding this clonotype: Just one base apart from a much larger clone, this may be a read error. The missing conserved phenylalanine or tryptophan at the end of this CDR3 makes a read error likely. The CDR3, as DNA: TGTGCCAGCAAGCCTGCAGGGATCACAGATACGCAGTATTTA. Protein product: CASKPAGITDTQYL. This chain joins TRBV28 and TRBJ2-3, with D perhaps matching TRBD1 (5 bases). Deletions cut 7 bases from V and 2 bases from J, with 13 bases between. Germline CDR1 reads MDHEN; CDR2 reads SYDVKM. This CDR3 region has 14 residues.

The V and J genes are TRBV15 and TRBJ1-1; a weak D match, TRBD1 (5 bases). CDR3 length equals 13 residues. Deletions cut 3 bases from V and 4 bases from J, with 9 bases between. From germline, CDR1 is LNHNV and CDR2 YYDKDF (reference sequence). The CDR3 region has the DNA TGTGCCACCAGCAGGGGGGGATTCACTGAAGCTTTCTTT. It encodes CATSRGGFTEAFF. Full variable domain (remainder filled in from reference TRBV15 and TRBJ1-1): DAMVIQNPRYQVTQFGKPVTLSCSQTLNHNVMYWYQQKSSQAPKLLFHYYDKDFNNEADTPDNFQSRRPNTSFCFLDIRSPGLGDTAMYLCATSRGGFTEAFFGQGTRLTVV.

This clonotype was seen a handful of times. A junction end diverges from the germline sequence, so it may reflect a read error. The V gene is TRBV11-2, the J gene TRBJ2-1; D is undetermined. The CDR3 covers 12 residues. Germline CDR1 reads SGHAT; CDR2 reads FQNNGV. The CDR3 nucleotides read TGTGTCAGCAGCCTGACTGTGGATGAGCAGTTCTTC. Its translation is CVSSLTVDEQFF. Looking up the rest from reference TRBV11-2 and TRBJ2-1 gives the full variable domain: EAGVAQSPRYKIIEKRQSVAFWCNPISGHATLYWYQQILGQGPKLLIQFQNNGVVDDSQLPKDRFSAERLKGVDSTLKIQPAKLEDSAVYLCVSSLTVDEQFFGPGTRLTVL.

CDR3: CASSPSSGANVLTF. CDR3 coding DNA: TGTGCCAGCAGCCCCAGCTCTGGGGCCAACGTCCTGACTTTC. J is TRBJ2-6 and V is TRBV7-9; D gene ambiguous. The CDR3 spans 14 residues. Germline V gene sequence: CDR1 SEHNR, CDR2 FQNEAQ (reference sequence). Deletions cut 5 bases from V and 0 bases from J, with 5 bases between.

The chain carries TRBV7-3 and TRBJ2-1; TRBD1 matches at 11 bases. V was pared by 0 bases and J by 7 bases, with 5 bases of the junction left unmatched. CDR1 and CDR2 (germline): SGHTA, FQGTGA. The CDR3 contains 16 residues. In DNA, the CDR3 is TGTGCCAGCAGCTTAACCGGGACAGGGGGTTCGAATGAGCAGTTCTTC. It is translated as CASSLTGTGGSNEQFF.

This sequence joins TRBV28 and TRBJ1-2, with a tentative D call TRBD1 (5 bases). Germline V gives CDR1 MDHEN, CDR2 SYDVKM. This CDR3 region has 15 residues. V lost 2 bases and J lost 0, with 10 bases in between. In nucleotides, the CDR3 is TGTGCCAGCAGTTTAACAGGACGTCCTAACTATGGCTACACCTTC. This translates into CASSLTGRPNYGYTF.

To note about this clonotype: One end of the junction is discordant with germline, which a read error may explain. The chain joins TRBV24-1 to TRBJ2-4; D may correspond to TRBD1 or TRBD2 (6 bases each). CDR1 is KGHDR and CDR2 is SFDVKD in the germline V gene. This CDR3 contains 18 residues. This CDR3 reads CATSDSGRGGGAKNSQYF. In nucleotides, the CDR3 is TGTGCCACCAGTGATTCGGGCAGGGGTGGAGGGGCAAAAAACAGTCAGTACTTC.

V gene TRBV6-4 combines with J gene TRBJ2-3, with TRBD1 identical over 8 bases. CDR1 is MRHNA, CDR2 SNTAGT, per germline. The J segment lost 3 bases and the V segment lost 3 bases, leaving 8 bases of the junction unmatched. The CDR3 loop spans 16 amino acids. The CDR3 protein is CASSDPLDRGTDTQYF. CDR3 in DNA: TGTGCCAGCAGTGATCCACTTGACAGGGGTACAGATACGCAGTATTTT.

This clonotype appeared a few times. The chain employs TRBV6-2 or TRBV6-3 and TRBJ2-3; tentative D call: TRBD1 (7 bases). Trimming left V 8 bases short and J 5 bases short, with 23 bases between. This CDR3 has 16 amino acids. CDR1 and CDR2 from the germline V gene are MNHEY and SVGEGT. DNA of the CDR3: TGTGCCAGCGATTTATTTAAAGGAGGGGGCAGAGATACGCAGTATTTT. Protein product: CASDLFKGGGRDTQYF.

This clonotype came up a few times. This chain connects TRBV12-3 or TRBV12-4 to TRBJ1-1; maybe TRBD1 (6 bases). The CDR3 has 15 residues. The V end lost 3 bases, the J end lost 3 bases, and 14 bases lay between the germline ends. DNA for the CDR3: TGTGCCAGCAGTTTCGGGGGGCGCGGGTACACTGAAGCTTTCTTT. It encodes CASSFGGRGYTEAFF.

V and J are TRBV28 and TRBJ1-1; D might be TRBD1 (5 bases). Trimming left V 2 bases short and J 0 bases short, with 10 bases between. The CDR3 runs 15 residues. The germline CDR1 and CDR2 sequences are MDHEN and SYDVKM. CDR3 bases: TGTGCCAGCAGTTTAACGGGGGACCTGAACACTGAAGCTTTCTTT. Translated, it gives CASSLTGDLNTEAFF.

V usage is TRBV29-1 and J usage is TRBJ2-1; 12 positions agree with TRBD2. This CDR3 has 15 residues. The trim removed 5 bases at V and 5 bases at J, leaving 7 bases unmatched. Germline V CDR1 and CDR2: SQVTM, ANQGSEA. The CDR3 loop reads CSVPLAGGPHNEQFF. The CDR3 bases are TGCAGCGTTCCTCTAGCGGGAGGGCCCCACAATGAGCAGTTCTTC.

This clonotype was seen more than once but under ten times. The gene calls are TRBV6-6 and TRBJ2-7; D unclear. Looked up from germline, CDR1 is MNHNY and CDR2 is SVGAGI (reference sequence). This CDR3 is built from 16 residues. V was shortened by 2 bases and J by 3 bases, with 17 bases between the two germline ends. For the CDR3, the DNA is TGTGCCAGCAGTTACAAAACCGCATCCCTGTACTACGAGCAGTACTTC. Its protein is CASSYKTASLYYEQYF.

This clonotype was recorded a few times. This sequence joins TRBV6-1 and TRBJ2-1; 7 nucleotides match TRBD2. Germline V gene sequence: CDR1 MNHNS, CDR2 SASEGT. The CDR3 is 14 residues long. The trim removed 2 bases at V and 4 bases at J, leaving 2 bases unmatched. CDR3: CASSELAAYNEQFF. The DNA for the CDR3 is TGTGCCAGCAGTGAACTAGCGGCTTACAATGAGCAGTTCTTC.

The J gene is TRBJ2-7, the V gene TRBV6-2 or TRBV6-3; weak D call: TRBD1 (5 bases). Germline V gene sequence: CDR1 MNHEY, CDR2 SVGEGT. The V end was cut by 2 bases, the J end by 3 bases, with 8 bases between. There are 13 residues in the CDR3. The CDR3 sequence: CASSYDSYYEQYF. CDR3 in DNA: TGTGCCAGCAGTTACGACAGTTACTACGAGCAGTACTTC.

The chain links TRBV6-1 to TRBJ1-1; maybe TRBD1 (5 bases). Trimming took off 1 base at V and 0 bases at J, with 12 bases between the two ends. Germline CDR1 and CDR2: MNHNS and SASEGT. The CDR3 covers 16 residues. The CDR3 region has the DNA TGTGCCAGCAGTGAAGAGAGGGGCTTTATGAACACTGAAGCTTTCTTT. Translating gives CASSEERGFMNTEAFF.

The chain joins TRBV5-6 to TRBJ2-1, with 8 bases lining up with TRBD2. Losses at the gene ends were 2 bases for V and 9 bases for J; bases not matched to a gene: 4. The CDR3 is made up of 13 amino acids. Germline CDR1 SGHDT, CDR2 YYEEEE. CDR3 in DNA: TGTGCCAGCAGCTTCCCGGGGGGGAGTGAGCAGTTCTTC. Its protein is CASSFPGGSEQFF. Complete variable domain (other parts from reference TRBV5-6 and TRBJ2-1): DAGVTQSPTHLIKTRGQQVTLRCSPKSGHDTVSWYQQALGQGPQFIFQYYEEEERQRGNFPDRFSGHQFPNYSSELNVNALLLGDSALYLCASSFPGGSEQFFGPGTRLTVL.

This clonotype turned up a few times. The genes are TRBV6-5 and TRBJ2-7; perhaps D is TRBD1 or TRBD2 (6 bases each). Germline lookup yields CDR1 MNHEY and CDR2 SVGAGI. This CDR3 is built from 14 residues. Deletions cut 0 bases from V and 2 bases from J, with 8 bases between. The CDR3 DNA sequence: TGTGCCAGCAGTTACTCCCGGGGGCCCTACGAGCAGTACTTC. Translating gives CASSYSRGPYEQYF.

This rearrangement joins TRBV28 to TRBJ2-1; 7 nucleotides match TRBD1. The CDR3 length is 15 residues. The J segment lost 3 bases and the V segment lost 7 bases, leaving 9 bases of the junction unmatched. CDR1 and CDR2 from the germline V gene are MDHEN and SYDVKM. CDR3 residues: CASTPEQGLYNEQFF. The CDR3 DNA follows: TGTGCCAGCACCCCCGAACAGGGGCTCTACAATGAGCAGTTCTTC. The variable domain in full, completed from reference TRBV28 and TRBJ2-1, reads DVKVTQSSRYLVKRTGEKVFLECVQDMDHENMFWYRQDPGLGLRLIYFSYDVKMKEKGDIPEGYSVSREKKERFSLILESASTNQTSMYLCASTPEQGLYNEQFFGPGTRLTVL.

In this sample, this clonotype turned up a few times. This sequence joins TRBV7-6 and TRBJ1-3, with 7 bases matching TRBD1. CDR3 length: 16 amino acids. J gave up 0 bases and V 5 bases, and 7 bases lay outside the gene matches. Germline V gene lookup returns CDR1 SGHVS and CDR2 FNYEAQ. This CDR3 reads CASSRGQPNSGNTIYF. The CDR3 nucleotides are TGTGCCAGCAGCAGGGGACAGCCGAACTCTGGAAACACCATATATTTT.

The chain recombines TRBV11-2 with TRBJ2-3; 8 positions match TRBD2. This CDR3 comprises 14 residues. Germline CDR1 reads SGHAT; CDR2 reads FQNNGV. Germline trimming cut 0 bases from V and 6 bases from J; bases unmatched to any gene: 2. CDR3 nucleotides: TGTGCCAGCAGCTTAGATAGCGGGGCCGATACGCAGTATTTT. Translation gives CASSLDSGADTQYF.

This clonotype was found a few times. The V gene is TRBV28, the J gene TRBJ2-4, with D possibly being TRBD2 (6 bases). The CDR3 is made up of 15 amino acids. Trimming cost V 7 bases and J 7 bases, with 20 bases left between them. The germline CDR1 and CDR2 sequences are MDHEN and SYDVKM. The CDR3 DNA sequence: TGTGCCAGCACTGCTCTGCGGGGAGGTTCGAACATTCAGTACTTC. As protein: CASTALRGGSNIQYF.

The chain joins TRBV27 to TRBJ2-7, with 7 nucleotides matching TRBD1. The V segment lost 3 bases and the J segment 7 bases; nucleotides outside the gene matches: 6. The germline gives CDR1 MNHEY, CDR2 SMNVEV (reference sequence). This CDR3 is built from 13 residues. CDR3 coding DNA: TGTGCCAGCAGTTTTTCCAGGGGGTATGAGCAGTACTTC. Translation gives CASSFSRGYEQYF.

The chain combines TRBV5-6 with TRBJ2-7, with D possibly matching TRBD1 (6 bases). V shed 4 bases and J shed 0 bases, with 14 bases lying between them. The CDR3 sequence is 15 residues long. Germline V gene data show CDR1 as SGHDT and CDR2 as YYEEEE. CDR3 protein: CASSPLSGVSYEQYF. Here the CDR3 DNA reads TGTGCCAGCAGCCCCCTCTCAGGGGTCTCCTACGAGCAGTACTTC.

The sample holds many counts of this clonotype. The genes are TRBV7-2 and TRBJ2-7; D remains unclear. This CDR3 is built from 11 residues. CDR1 is SGHTA, CDR2 FQGNSA, per germline. V lost 6 bases, J lost 1 base, and 4 bases lay in between. The CDR3 coding sequence is TGTGCCAGCAGGTCGTCCTACGAGCAGTACTTC. Its translation is CASRSSYEQYF.

The table lists this clonotype with a few counts. The V gene is TRBV7-9, the J gene TRBJ1-2, with no clear D. This CDR3 has 15 residues. CDR1 SEHNR and CDR2 FQNEAQ come from the germline V gene (reference sequence). V shed 1 base and J shed 2 bases, with 11 bases lying between them. The CDR3 reads CASSLESSVNYGYTF. For the CDR3, the DNA is TGTGCCAGCAGCTTAGAATCATCAGTAAACTATGGCTACACCTTC.

The sample holds a few counts of this clonotype. The gene calls are TRBV12-3 or TRBV12-4 and TRBJ2-5, with D uncertain. V was cut by 7 bases and J by 5 bases, with 14 bases left in between. The CDR3 covers 13 residues. The CDR3 DNA follows: TGTGCCAGCACCCCGGACCTTAGGGAGACCCAGTACTTC. It yields the protein CASTPDLRETQYF.

This clonotype was counted only a few times. The genes are TRBV7-2 and TRBJ2-1; maybe TRBD2 (5 bases). This CDR3 region has 14 residues. V lost 5 bases to trimming and J lost 8 bases, with 16 bases between them. Germline-derived CDR1 and CDR2 are SGHTA and FQGNSA. The CDR3, as DNA: TGTGCCAGCAGCCATGGGTACCTTAGCGATGAGCAGTTCTTC. Residues: CASSHGYLSDEQFF.

The V gene is TRBV7-3, the J gene TRBJ2-2; TRBD2 matches at 10 bases. Germline trimming cut 4 bases from V and 5 bases from J; bases unmatched to any gene: 16. The germline CDR1 and CDR2 sequences are SGHTA and FQGTGA. The CDR3 extends over 19 amino acids. The CDR3 region has the DNA TGTGCCAGCAGCTGGAGACCTACTAGCGGGGACCCGAGGACCGGGGAGCTGTTTTTT. It codes for CASSWRPTSGDPRTGELFF.

This clonotype appeared a few times. The chain couples TRBV7-8 to TRBJ2-1, with 10 bases that match TRBD2. The CDR3 is 17 amino acids. Trimming cost V 3 bases and J 6 bases; bases outside gene matches: 11. CDR1 SGHVS and CDR2 FQNEAQ come from the germline V gene. DNA of the CDR3: TGTGCCAGCAGCTTCCAGCGGGGGGGGATTAAGGGCAATGAGCAGTTCTTC. Residues: CASSFQRGGIKGNEQFF.